This T cell receptor (beta chain) was recovered during a study of PD-1 blockade in classical Hodgkin lymphoma. Findings of the study overall: By C4D1, diversity of CD4+ TCRs had risen significantly, whereas that of CD8+ TCRs had not. Complete responders' baseline diversity resembled that of newly diagnosed patients. Differences between repertoires have undefined causes, possibly disease activity or prior therapy.

Notes on this clone: Antigen unknown.

Here immunoSEQ multiplex PCR was the method, and the copy in TCRdb shows in-frame clones only, minus some. The sample lists fewer than 25,000 clones; 70% to 90% were seen once. Following autologous stem cell transplantation, relapse occurred in every patient, and exposure to brentuximab vedotin varied. Patients had relapsed/refractory classical Hodgkin lymphoma with complete response, partial response or progressive disease as best response. This clonotype was sampled from a human donor with classical Hodgkin lymphoma. This specimen consisted of peripheral blood mononuclear cells (PBMCs), obtained before the second cycle of nivolumab.

The CDR3 reads CASSSDRGGLEPAKNIQYF. The CDR3 DNA sequence: TGTGCCAGCAGCTCGGACAGGGGTGGCTTAGAACCCGCCAAAAACATTCAGTACTTC. The V call is TRBV13, the J call TRBJ2-4, with 9 nucleotides matching TRBD1. In germline, CDR1 is PRHDT, CDR2 FYEKMQ (reference sequence). The CDR3 has 19 residues. V lost 4 bases, J lost 1 base, and 14 bases stayed unmatched.